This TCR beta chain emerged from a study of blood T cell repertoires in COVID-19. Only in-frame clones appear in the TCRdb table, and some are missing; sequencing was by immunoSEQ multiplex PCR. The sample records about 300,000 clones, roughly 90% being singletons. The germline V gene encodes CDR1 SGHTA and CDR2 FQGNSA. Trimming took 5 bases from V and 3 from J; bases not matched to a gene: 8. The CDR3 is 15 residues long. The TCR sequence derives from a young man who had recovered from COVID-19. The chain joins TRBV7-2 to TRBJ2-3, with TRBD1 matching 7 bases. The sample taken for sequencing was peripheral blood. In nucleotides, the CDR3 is TGTGCCAGCAGCCAAGACAGGGTAGGGACAGATACGCAGTATTTT. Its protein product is CASSQDRVGTDTQYF.